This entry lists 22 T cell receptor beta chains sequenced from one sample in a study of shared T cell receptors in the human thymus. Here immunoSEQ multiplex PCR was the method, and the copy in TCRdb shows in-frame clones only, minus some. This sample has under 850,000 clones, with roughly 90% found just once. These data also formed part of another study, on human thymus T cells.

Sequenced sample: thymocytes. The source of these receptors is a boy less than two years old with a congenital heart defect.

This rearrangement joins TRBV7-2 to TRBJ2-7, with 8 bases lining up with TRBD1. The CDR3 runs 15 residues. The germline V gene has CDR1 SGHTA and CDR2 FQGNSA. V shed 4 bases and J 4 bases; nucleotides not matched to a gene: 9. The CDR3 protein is CASSSPGTGLYEQYF. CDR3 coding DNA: TGTGCCAGCAGCTCCCCCGGGACAGGACTATACGAGCAGTACTTC.

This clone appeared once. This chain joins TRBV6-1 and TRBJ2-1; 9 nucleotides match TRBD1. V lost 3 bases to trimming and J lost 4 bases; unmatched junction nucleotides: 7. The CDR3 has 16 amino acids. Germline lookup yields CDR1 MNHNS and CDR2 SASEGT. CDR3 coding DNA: TGTGCCAGCAGTGACTGGGACAGGGTTATGTACAATGAGCAGTTCTTC. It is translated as CASSDWDRVMYNEQFF.

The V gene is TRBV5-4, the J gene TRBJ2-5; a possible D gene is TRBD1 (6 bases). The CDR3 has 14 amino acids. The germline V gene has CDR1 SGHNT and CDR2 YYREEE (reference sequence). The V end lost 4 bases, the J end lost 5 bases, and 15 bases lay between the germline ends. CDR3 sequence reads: CASSGNRAGETQYF. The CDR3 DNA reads TGTGCCAGCAGCGGGAACAGGGCCGGGGAGACCCAGTACTTC.

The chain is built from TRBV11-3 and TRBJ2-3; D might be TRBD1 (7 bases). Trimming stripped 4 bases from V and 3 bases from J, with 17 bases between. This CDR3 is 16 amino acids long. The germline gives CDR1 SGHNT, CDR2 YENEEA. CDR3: CASSSPEQGRTDTQYF. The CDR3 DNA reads TGTGCCAGCAGCTCACCGGAACAGGGGAGGACAGATACGCAGTATTTT. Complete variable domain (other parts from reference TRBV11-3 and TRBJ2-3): EAGVVQSPRYKIIEKKQPVAFWCNPISGHNTLYWYLQNLGQGPELLIRYENEEAVDDSQLPKDRFSAERLKGVDSTLKIQPAELGDSAVYLCASSSPEQGRTDTQYFGPGTRLTVL.

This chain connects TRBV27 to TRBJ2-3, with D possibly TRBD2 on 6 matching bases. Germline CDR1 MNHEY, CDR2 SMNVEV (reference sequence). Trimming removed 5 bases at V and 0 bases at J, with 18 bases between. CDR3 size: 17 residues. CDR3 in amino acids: CASSVTRDSPSTDTQYF. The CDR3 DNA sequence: TGTGCCAGCAGTGTAACCCGGGACTCTCCTAGCACAGATACGCAGTATTTT.

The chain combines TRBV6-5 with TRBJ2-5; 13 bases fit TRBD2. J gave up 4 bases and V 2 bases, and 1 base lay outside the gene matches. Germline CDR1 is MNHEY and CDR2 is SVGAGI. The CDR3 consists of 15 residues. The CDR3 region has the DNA TGTGCCAGCAGTTACGGGACTAGCGGGACAGAGACCCAGTACTTC. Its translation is CASSYGTSGTETQYF.

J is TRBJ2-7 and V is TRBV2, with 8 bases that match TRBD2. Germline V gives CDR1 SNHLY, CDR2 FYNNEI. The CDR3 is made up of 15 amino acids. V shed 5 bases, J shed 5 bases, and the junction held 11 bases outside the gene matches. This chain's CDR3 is CASSFSGLALHEQYF. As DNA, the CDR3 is TGTGCCAGCAGTTTTTCCGGACTAGCCCTCCACGAGCAGTACTTC. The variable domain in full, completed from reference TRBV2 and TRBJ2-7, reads EPEVTQTPSHQVTQMGQEVILRCVPISNHLYFYWYRQILGQKVEFLVSFYNNEISEKSEIFDDQFSVERPDGSNFTLKIRSTKLEDSAMYFCASSFSGLALHEQYFGPGTRLTVT.

The CDR3 loop is CASSKKTGHNTGELFF. As DNA, the CDR3 is TGTGCCAGCAGCAAGAAAACGGGACACAACACCGGGGAGCTGTTTTTT. V usage is TRBV7-9 and J usage is TRBJ2-2, with D possibly being TRBD1 (6 bases). Germline CDR1 reads SEHNR; CDR2 reads FQNEAQ (reference sequence). The V end was cut by 5 bases, the J end by 2 bases, with 15 bases between. The length of the CDR3 is 16 residues.

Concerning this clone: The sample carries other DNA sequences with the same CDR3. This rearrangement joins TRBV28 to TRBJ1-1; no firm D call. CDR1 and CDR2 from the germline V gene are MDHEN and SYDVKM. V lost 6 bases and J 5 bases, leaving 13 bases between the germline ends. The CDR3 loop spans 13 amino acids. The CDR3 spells CASSPPGGTEAFF. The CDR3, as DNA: TGTGCCAGCAGCCCCCCGGGAGGGACTGAAGCTTTCTTT.

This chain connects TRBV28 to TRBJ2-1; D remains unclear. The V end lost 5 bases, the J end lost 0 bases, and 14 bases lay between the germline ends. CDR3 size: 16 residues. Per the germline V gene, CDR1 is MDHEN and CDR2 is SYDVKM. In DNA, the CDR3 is TGTGCCAGCAGTCCCATACCCCCTAGCTCCTACAATGAGCAGTTCTTC. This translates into CASSPIPPSSYNEQFF.

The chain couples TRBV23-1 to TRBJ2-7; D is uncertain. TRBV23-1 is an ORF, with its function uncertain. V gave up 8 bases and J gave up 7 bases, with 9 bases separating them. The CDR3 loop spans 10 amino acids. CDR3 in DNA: TGCGCCAGCCCTTTCCCGGAGCAGTACTTC. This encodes CASPFPEQYF.

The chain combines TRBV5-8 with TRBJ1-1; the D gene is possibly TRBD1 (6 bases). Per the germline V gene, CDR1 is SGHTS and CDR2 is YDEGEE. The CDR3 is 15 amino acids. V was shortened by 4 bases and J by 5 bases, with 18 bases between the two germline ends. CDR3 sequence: CASSPIQGRGTEAFF. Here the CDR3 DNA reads TGTGCCAGCAGCCCCATTCAAGGGAGGGGGACTGAAGCTTTCTTT. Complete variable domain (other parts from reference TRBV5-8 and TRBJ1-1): EAGVTQSPTHLIKTRGQQATLRCSPISGHTSVYWYQQALGLGLQFLLWYDEGEERNRGNFPPRFSGRQFPNYSSELNVNALELEDSALYLCASSPIQGRGTEAFFGQGTRLTVV.

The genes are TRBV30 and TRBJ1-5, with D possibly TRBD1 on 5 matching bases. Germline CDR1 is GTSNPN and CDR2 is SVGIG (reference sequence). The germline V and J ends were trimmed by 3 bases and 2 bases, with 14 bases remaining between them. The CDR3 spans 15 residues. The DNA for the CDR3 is TGTGCCTGGAGCGGCCCGGGGGGAGGCAATCAGCCCCAGCATTTT. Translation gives CAWSGPGGGNQPQHF. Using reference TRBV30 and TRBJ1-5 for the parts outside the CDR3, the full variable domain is SQTIHQWPATLVQPVGSPLSLECTVEGTSNPNLYWYRQAAGRGLQLLFYSVGIGQISSEVPQNLSASRPQDRQFILSSKKLLLSDSGFYLCAWSGPGGGNQPQHFGDGTRLSIL.

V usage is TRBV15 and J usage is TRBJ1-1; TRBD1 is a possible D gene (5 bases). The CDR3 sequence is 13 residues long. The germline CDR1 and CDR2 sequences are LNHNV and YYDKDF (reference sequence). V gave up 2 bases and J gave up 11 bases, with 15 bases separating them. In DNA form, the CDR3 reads TGTGCCACCAGCAGAACGCGGGACTCTTCGGCTTTCTTT. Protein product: CATSRTRDSSAFF. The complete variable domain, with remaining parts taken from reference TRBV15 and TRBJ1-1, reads DAMVIQNPRYQVTQFGKPVTLSCSQTLNHNVMYWYQQKSSQAPKLLFHYYDKDFNNEADTPDNFQSRRPNTSFCFLDIRSPGLGDTAMYLCATSRTRDSSAFFGQGTRLTVV.

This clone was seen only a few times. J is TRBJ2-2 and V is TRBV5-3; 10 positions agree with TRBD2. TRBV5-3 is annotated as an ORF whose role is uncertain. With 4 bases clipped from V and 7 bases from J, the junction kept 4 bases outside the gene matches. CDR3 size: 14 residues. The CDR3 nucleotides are TGTGCCAGAAGCCCCCGGACTAGCGGCGGGGAGCTGTTTTTT. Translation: CARSPRTSGGELFF.

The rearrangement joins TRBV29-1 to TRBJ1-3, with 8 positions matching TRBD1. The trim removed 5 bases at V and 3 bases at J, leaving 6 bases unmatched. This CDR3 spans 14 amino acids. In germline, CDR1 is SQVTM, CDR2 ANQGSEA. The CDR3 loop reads CSVPDRGGGNTIYF. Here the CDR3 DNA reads TGCAGCGTTCCTGACAGGGGTGGTGGAAACACCATATATTTT. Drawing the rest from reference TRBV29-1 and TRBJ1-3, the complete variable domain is SAVISQKPSRDICQRGTSLTIQCQVDSQVTMMFWYRQQPGQSLTLIATANQGSEATYESGFVIDKFPISRPNLTFSTLTVSNMSPEDSSIYLCSVPDRGGGNTIYFGEGSWLTVV.

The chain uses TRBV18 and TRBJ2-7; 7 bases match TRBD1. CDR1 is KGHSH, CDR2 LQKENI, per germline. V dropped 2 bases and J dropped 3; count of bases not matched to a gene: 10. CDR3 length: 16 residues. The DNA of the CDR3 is TGTGCCAGCTCACCAGACGCGAGGGACAGCCTCTACGAGCAGTACTTC. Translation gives CASSPDARDSLYEQYF.

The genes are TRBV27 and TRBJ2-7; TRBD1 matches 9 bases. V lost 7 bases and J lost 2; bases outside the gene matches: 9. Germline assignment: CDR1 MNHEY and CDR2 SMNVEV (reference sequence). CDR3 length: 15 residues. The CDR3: CASNPSWDRAYEQYF. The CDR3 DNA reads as TGTGCCAGCAATCCATCCTGGGACAGGGCCTACGAGCAGTACTTC.

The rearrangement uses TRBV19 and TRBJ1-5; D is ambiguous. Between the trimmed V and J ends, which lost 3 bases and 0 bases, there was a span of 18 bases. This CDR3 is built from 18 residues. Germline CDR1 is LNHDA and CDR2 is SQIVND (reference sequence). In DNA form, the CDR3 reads TGTGCCAGTAGTATGGGCCACCCCCCACAGTATAGCAATCAGCCCCAGCATTTT. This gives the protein CASSMGHPPQYSNQPQHF.

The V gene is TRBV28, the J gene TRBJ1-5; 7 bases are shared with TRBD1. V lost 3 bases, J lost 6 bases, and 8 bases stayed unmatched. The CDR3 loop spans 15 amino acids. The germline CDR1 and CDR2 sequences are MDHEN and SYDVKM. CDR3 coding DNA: TGTGCCAGCAGTTTCCCCGGGACAGAGGGTCAGCCCCAGCATTTT. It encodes CASSFPGTEGQPQHF.

As DNA, the CDR3 is TGTGCCAGCAGCTTGGTTGGCGGGGCCATAGCCAAAAACATTCAGTACTTC. It yields the protein CASSLVGGAIAKNIQYF. This chain connects TRBV11-2 to TRBJ2-4; perhaps TRBD2 as D (6 bases). This CDR3 has 17 residues. V dropped 3 bases and J dropped 0 bases, with 15 bases sitting between them. From germline, CDR1 is SGHAT and CDR2 FQNNGV.

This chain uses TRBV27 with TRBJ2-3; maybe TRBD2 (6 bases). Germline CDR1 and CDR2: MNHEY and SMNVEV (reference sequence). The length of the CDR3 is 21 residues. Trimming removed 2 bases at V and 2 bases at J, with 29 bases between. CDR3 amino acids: CASSLTLPGTLAVSSTDTQYF. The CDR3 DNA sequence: TGTGCCAGCAGTTTAACCCTCCCCGGGACTCTTGCTGTAAGCTCCACAGATACGCAGTATTTT.